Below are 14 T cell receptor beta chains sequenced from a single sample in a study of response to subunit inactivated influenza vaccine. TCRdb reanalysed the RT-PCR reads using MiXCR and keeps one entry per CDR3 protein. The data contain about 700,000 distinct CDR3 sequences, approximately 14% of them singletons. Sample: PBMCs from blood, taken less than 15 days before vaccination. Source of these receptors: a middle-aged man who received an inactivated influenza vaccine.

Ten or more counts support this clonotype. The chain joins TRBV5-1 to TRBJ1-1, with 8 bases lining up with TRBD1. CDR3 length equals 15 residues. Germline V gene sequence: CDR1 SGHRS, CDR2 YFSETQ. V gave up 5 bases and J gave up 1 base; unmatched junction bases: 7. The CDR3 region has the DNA TGCGCCAGCAGTGAACTTGGACAGGGGAACACTGAAGCTTTCTTT. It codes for CASSELGQGNTEAFF.

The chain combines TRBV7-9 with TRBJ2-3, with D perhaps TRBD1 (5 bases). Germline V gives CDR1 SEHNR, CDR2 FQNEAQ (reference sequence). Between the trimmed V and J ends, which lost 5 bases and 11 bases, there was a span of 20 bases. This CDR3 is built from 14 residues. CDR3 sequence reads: CASSGDAAQGVQYF. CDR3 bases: TGTGCCAGCAGCGGTGACGCGGCCCAAGGGGTGCAGTATTTT.

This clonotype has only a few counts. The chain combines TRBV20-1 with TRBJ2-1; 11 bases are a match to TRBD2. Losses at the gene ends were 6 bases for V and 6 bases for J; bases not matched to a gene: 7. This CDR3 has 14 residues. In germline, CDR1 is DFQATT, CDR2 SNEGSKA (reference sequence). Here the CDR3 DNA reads TGCAGTGCCGAGACTAGCGGGAATACCAATGAGCAGTTCTTC. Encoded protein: CSAETSGNTNEQFF.

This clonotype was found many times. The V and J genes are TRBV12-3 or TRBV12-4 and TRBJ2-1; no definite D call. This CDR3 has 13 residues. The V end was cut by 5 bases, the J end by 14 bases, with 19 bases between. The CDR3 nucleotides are TGTGCCAGCAGTGAGAAACGGACCGGAGAGGAGTTCTTC. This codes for CASSEKRTGEEFF.

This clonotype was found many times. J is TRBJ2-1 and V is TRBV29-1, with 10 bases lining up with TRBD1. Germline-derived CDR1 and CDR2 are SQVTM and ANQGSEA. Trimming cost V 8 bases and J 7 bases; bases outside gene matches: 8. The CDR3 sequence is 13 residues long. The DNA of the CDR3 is TGCAGCATCAGACAGGGGGCTGAGAATGAGCAGTTCTTC. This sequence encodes CSIRQGAENEQFF.

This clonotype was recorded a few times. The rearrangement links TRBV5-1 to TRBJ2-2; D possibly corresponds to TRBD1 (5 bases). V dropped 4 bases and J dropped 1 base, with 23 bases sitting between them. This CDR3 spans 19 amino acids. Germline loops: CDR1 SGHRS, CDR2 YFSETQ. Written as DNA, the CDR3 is TGCGCCAGCAGCCTAACACCCCTCGGCTTGCAGGGGAACACCGGGGAGCTGTTTTTT. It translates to CASSLTPLGLQGNTGELFF.

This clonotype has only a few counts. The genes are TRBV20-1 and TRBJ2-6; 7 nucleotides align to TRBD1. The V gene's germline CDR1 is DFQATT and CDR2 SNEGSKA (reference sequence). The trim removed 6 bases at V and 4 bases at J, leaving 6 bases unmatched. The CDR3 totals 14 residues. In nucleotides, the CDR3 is TGCAGTGCGCAGACAGGGATAGGGGCCAACGTCCTGACTTTC. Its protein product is CSAQTGIGANVLTF.

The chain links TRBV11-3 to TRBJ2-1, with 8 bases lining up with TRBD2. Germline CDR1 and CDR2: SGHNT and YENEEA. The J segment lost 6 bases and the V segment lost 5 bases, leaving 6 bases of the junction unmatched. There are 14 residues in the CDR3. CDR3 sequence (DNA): TGTGCCAGCAGCCGGGGGGGTGACCTCAATGAGCAGTTCTTC. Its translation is CASSRGGDLNEQFF.

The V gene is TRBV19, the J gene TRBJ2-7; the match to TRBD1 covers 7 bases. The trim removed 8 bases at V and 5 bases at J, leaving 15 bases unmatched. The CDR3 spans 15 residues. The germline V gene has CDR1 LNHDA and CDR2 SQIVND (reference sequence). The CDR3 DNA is TGTGCCAGTGGAGAAAGAGGGGGCCGCTCTAACGAGCAGTACTTC. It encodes CASGERGGRSNEQYF.

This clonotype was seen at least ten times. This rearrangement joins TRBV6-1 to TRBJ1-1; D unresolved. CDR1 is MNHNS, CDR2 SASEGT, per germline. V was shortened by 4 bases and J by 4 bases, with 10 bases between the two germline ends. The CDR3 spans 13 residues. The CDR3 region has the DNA TGTGCCAGCAGTGCAGGCCGTGGCACTGAAGCTTTCTTT. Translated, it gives CASSAGRGTEAFF.

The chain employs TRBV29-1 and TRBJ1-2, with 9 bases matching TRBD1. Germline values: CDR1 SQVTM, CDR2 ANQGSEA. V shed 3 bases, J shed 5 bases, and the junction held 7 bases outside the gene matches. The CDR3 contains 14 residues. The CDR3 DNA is TGCAGCGTTGAGGAGTATGGACAGGGGTATGGCTACACCTTC. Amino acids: CSVEEYGQGYGYTF. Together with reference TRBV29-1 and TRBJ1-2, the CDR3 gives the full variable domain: SAVISQKPSRDICQRGTSLTIQCQVDSQVTMMFWYRQQPGQSLTLIATANQGSEATYESGFVIDKFPISRPNLTFSTLTVSNMSPEDSSIYLCSVEEYGQGYGYTFGSGTRLTVV.

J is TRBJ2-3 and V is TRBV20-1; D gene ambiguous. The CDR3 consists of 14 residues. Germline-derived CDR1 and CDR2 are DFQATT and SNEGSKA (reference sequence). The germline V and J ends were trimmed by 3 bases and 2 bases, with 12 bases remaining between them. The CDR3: CSARNWADTDTQYF. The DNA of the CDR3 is TGCAGTGCTAGGAACTGGGCGGACACAGATACGCAGTATTTT.

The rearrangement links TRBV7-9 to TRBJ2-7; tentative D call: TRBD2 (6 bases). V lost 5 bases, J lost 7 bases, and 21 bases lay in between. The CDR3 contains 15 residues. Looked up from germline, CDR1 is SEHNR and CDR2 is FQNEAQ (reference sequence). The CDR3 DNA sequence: TGTGCCAGCAGCCGAACCTGGGAGGTGGGGTCGGAGCAGTACTTC. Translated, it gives CASSRTWEVGSEQYF.

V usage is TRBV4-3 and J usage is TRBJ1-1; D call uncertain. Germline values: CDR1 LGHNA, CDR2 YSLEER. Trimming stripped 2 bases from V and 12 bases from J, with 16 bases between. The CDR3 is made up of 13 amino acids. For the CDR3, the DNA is TGCGCCAGCAGCCAATCCCCAGACACGTACCCTTTCTTT. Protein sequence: CASSQSPDTYPFF.